Listed here are 9 T cell receptor beta chains from one sample, sequenced in a study of T cells expressing NK-cell markers. Reanalyzing the 5' RACE reads, TCRdb keeps one entry per CDR3 protein, without DNA. There are roughly 450,000 distinct CDR3 sequences in the sample, with around 1.4% held by the top ten. The sample taken for sequencing was blood T cells: a sorted CD56 or NKG2C T cell subset, CD4+ or CD8+ T cells, or bulk PBMC T cells (not recorded which). These receptors all stem from a woman in her forties or fifties in good health.

The chain employs TRBV29-1 and TRBJ2-5; lacking DNA, the TRBD1 call made by TCRdb goes unchecked. Germline CDR1 is SQVTM and CDR2 is ANQGSEA. The CDR3 is 12 amino acids. CDR3 in amino acids: CSINRGEETQYF.

The chain couples TRBV7-9 to TRBJ2-1; lacking DNA, the TRBD2 call made by TCRdb goes unchecked. The germline V gene has CDR1 SEHNR and CDR2 FQNEAQ (reference sequence). The CDR3 runs to 17 residues. The CDR3 sequence: CASSLDGKRGDYNEQFF.

This chain links TRBV6-5 with TRBJ2-1. Germline lookup yields CDR1 MNHEY and CDR2 SVGAGI. This CDR3 is 15 amino acids long. The chain's CDR3 is CASSLHKADYNEQFF.

This chain links TRBV20-1 with TRBJ1-5; TCRdb's D call, TRBD1, is unchecked because there is no DNA. The CDR3 contains 16 residues. CDR1 and CDR2 from the germline V gene are DFQATT and SNEGSKA (reference sequence). CDR3 sequence: CSARDYGGASNQPQHF.

This chain links TRBV7-8 with TRBJ1-1. This CDR3 contains 13 residues. Germline V gene lookup returns CDR1 SGHVS and CDR2 FQNEAQ. The CDR3 loop is CASSYRVNTEAFF.

The rearrangement uses TRBV7-2 and TRBJ2-2; TCRdb's assignment of TRBD2 cannot be checked, as there is no DNA. This CDR3 has 17 residues. Germline-derived CDR1 and CDR2 are SGHTA and FQGNSA. CDR3 sequence reads: CASSLIPRTSANGELFF.

The rearrangement uses TRBV7-9 and TRBJ2-7; TCRdb calls TRBD1, which cannot be checked without DNA. The germline gives CDR1 SEHNR, CDR2 FQNEAQ (reference sequence). The CDR3 is 15 amino acids. CDR3 loop: CASSIPTQGDHEQYF.

This rearrangement joins TRBV2 to TRBJ2-3; TCRdb's assignment of TRBD1 cannot be checked, as there is no DNA. This CDR3 has 14 amino acids. CDR1 SNHLY and CDR2 FYNNEI come from the germline V gene. The CDR3: CASSASGQGDTQYF.

This rearrangement joins TRBV12-3 or TRBV12-4 to TRBJ1-4; checking the TCRdb D call of TRBD1 is not possible without DNA. This CDR3 comprises 14 residues. CDR3 in amino acids: CASSGQGEDEKLFF.